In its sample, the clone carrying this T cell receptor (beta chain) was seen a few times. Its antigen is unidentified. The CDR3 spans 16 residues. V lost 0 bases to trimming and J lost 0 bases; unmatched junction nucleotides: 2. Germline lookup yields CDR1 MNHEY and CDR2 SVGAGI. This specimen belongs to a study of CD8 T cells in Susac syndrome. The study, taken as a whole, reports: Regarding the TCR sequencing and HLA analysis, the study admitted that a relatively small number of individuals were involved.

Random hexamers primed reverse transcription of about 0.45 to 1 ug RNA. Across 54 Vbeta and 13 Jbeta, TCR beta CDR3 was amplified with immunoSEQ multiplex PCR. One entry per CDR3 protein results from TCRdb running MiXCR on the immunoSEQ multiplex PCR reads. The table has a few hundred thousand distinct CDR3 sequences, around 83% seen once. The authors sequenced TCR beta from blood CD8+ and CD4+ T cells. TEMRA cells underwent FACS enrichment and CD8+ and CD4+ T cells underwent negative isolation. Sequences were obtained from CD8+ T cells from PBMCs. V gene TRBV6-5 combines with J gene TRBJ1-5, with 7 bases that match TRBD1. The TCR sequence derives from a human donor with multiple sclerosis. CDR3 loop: CASSYSTGDSNQPQHF. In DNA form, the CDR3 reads TGTGCCAGCAGTTACTCCACAGGGGATAGCAATCAGCCCCAGCATTTT.